These 17 T cell receptor beta chains were all obtained from the same sample, sequenced in a study of blood T cell repertoires in COVID-19. Measured with immunoSEQ multiplex PCR; TCRdb has only the in-frame clones, and not every one. Of fewer than 200,000 clones listed, nearly 80% are singletons. Sequencing input: peripheral blood. These receptor sequences come from a woman in her sixties or seventies with acute or convalescent COVID-19.

This clone was seen once. This chain joins TRBV10-1 and TRBJ2-7; possible D gene TRBD2, 5 bases. This CDR3 has 14 amino acids. Germline values: CDR1 WNHNN, CDR2 SYGVQD (reference sequence). V was trimmed by 0 bases and J by 7 bases, leaving 13 bases between them. The CDR3 DNA reads TGCGCCAGCAGTGAGTCGTCTTCGGGATGGGAGCAGTACTTC. Translating it yields CASSESSSGWEQYF.

This clone has a single count. V usage is TRBV24-1 and J usage is TRBJ2-7; TRBD1 matches at 7 bases. Germline V CDR1 and CDR2: KGHDR, SFDVKD. With V trimmed by 3 bases and J by 0 bases, 4 bases remained unmatched. The CDR3 is made up of 15 amino acids. This CDR3 reads CATSDPGQPSYEQYF. Here the CDR3 DNA reads TGTGCCACCAGTGATCCGGGACAGCCCTCCTACGAGCAGTACTTC.

CDR3 in DNA: TGTGCCACCAGCAGAGATAAGCGGAACACGCTATACGAGCAGTACTTC. This sequence encodes CATSRDKRNTLYEQYF. The chain joins TRBV15 to TRBJ2-7; D perhaps matches TRBD2 (5 bases). The germline V and J ends were trimmed by 0 bases and 4 bases, with 16 bases remaining between them. CDR3 length equals 16 residues. CDR1 is LNHNV, CDR2 YYDKDF, per germline (reference sequence).

This chain uses TRBV12-3 or TRBV12-4 with TRBJ1-2; TRBD1 might be the D (6 bases). This CDR3 comprises 13 residues. Trimming pared 5 bases from V and 4 bases from J, leaving 11 bases between. The CDR3 DNA reads as TGTGCCAGCAGTGCAGGGGAGGGCTATGGCTACACCTTC. Its protein is CASSAGEGYGYTF.

The chain recombines TRBV7-9 with TRBJ2-1; a weak D match, TRBD2 (6 bases). This CDR3 region has 15 residues. V lost 3 bases, J lost 6 bases, and 15 bases lay in between. The germline V gene has CDR1 SEHNR and CDR2 FQNEAQ (reference sequence). In nucleotides, the CDR3 is TGTGCCAGCAGCTTCAACTCCCGGGACTTCAATGAGCAGTTCTTC. This codes for CASSFNSRDFNEQFF. Full variable domain (rest looked up from reference TRBV7-9 and TRBJ2-1): DTGVSQNPRHKITKRGQNVTFRCDPISEHNRLYWYRQTLGQGPEFLTYFQNEAQLEKSRLLSDRFSAERPKGSFSTLEIQRTEQGDSAMYLCASSFNSRDFNEQFFGPGTRLTVL.

The rearrangement joins TRBV5-1 to TRBJ2-7; 7 nucleotides match TRBD1. CDR3 length: 16 residues. Trimming cost V 2 bases and J 4 bases; bases outside gene matches: 12. Germline-derived CDR1 and CDR2 are SGHRS and YFSETQ. The CDR3 DNA follows: TGCGCCAGCAGCTTCAGCCGGGGACAGATAGTTTACGAGCAGTACTTC. As protein: CASSFSRGQIVYEQYF.

This chain connects TRBV2 to TRBJ1-2, with 7 bases identical to TRBD1. CDR1 is SNHLY, CDR2 FYNNEI, per germline. The CDR3 spans 13 residues. The V segment lost 6 bases and the J segment 6 bases; nucleotides outside the gene matches: 7. The CDR3 nucleotides are TGTGCCAGCAGGCGGGACAGCACCGATGGCTACACCTTC. It yields the protein CASRRDSTDGYTF.

This clone was seen a handful of times. This chain joins TRBV20-1 and TRBJ2-4; 9 nucleotides line up with TRBD1. The CDR3 length is 15 residues. Germline V lookup: CDR1 DFQATT, CDR2 SNEGSKA (reference sequence). V lost 6 bases, J lost 8 bases, and 14 bases stayed unmatched. This CDR3 is CSASPGTGYRDIQYF. As DNA, the CDR3 is TGCAGTGCGAGTCCCGGGACAGGGTATAGGGACATTCAGTACTTC.

The count of this clone is one. This sequence joins TRBV2 and TRBJ2-1, with 7 bases lining up with TRBD1. CDR1 and CDR2 from the germline V gene are SNHLY and FYNNEI. This CDR3 spans 14 amino acids. V gave up 1 base and J gave up 9 bases; unmatched junction bases: 6. Here the CDR3 DNA reads TGTGCCAGCAGTGAAGGCCAGGGGGTAGGTGAGCAGTTCTTC. Translation gives CASSEGQGVGEQFF.

The chain couples TRBV19 to TRBJ2-7; 10 positions agree with TRBD2. The V and J ends lost 3 bases and 3 bases, in that order; junction bases with no gene match: 2. CDR3 length equals 14 residues. The germline gives CDR1 LNHDA, CDR2 SQIVND (reference sequence). The CDR3 sequence is CASSIGLAVYEQYF. The CDR3 DNA is TGTGCCAGTAGTATCGGACTAGCGGTCTACGAGCAGTACTTC.

This sequence joins TRBV30 and TRBJ1-4; 8 bases are shared with TRBD1. Trimming removed 1 base from V and 2 bases from J; junction bases left unmatched: 15. The CDR3 is made up of 19 amino acids. Germline loops: CDR1 GTSNPN, CDR2 SVGIG (reference sequence). CDR3 nucleotides: TGTGCCTGGAGTGAAGTCACAGGGGGTTTAATTAGGACTAATGAAAAACTGTTTTTT. Translation: CAWSEVTGGLIRTNEKLFF.

The chain joins TRBV5-1 to TRBJ2-2, with D maybe TRBD2 (6 bases). Deletions cut 3 bases from V and 6 bases from J, with 18 bases between. The V gene's germline CDR1 is SGHRS and CDR2 YFSETQ. This CDR3 spans 16 amino acids. The CDR3, as DNA: TGCGCCAGCAGCTCGTCGAATACGGGGGTTGCCGGGGAGCTGTTTTTT. The encoded protein is CASSSSNTGVAGELFF.

V gene TRBV7-2 combines with J gene TRBJ2-3; tentative D call: TRBD1 (6 bases). The V and J ends lost 4 bases and 12 bases respectively, with 17 bases between them. This CDR3 region has 13 residues. CDR1 and CDR2 from the germline V gene are SGHTA and FQGNSA. The DNA for the CDR3 is TGTGCCAGCAGCTCGGGTCACCGGGACATCCAGTATTTT. Its protein is CASSSGHRDIQYF.

The rearrangement joins TRBV5-1 to TRBJ2-7; 12 bases agree with TRBD2. The junction had 12 bases not matched to a gene; V was cut back by 4 bases and J by 4 bases. Germline values: CDR1 SGHRS, CDR2 YFSETQ. The CDR3 is 17 amino acids. DNA of the CDR3: TGCGCCAGCAGCGGCGGGACTAGCGGGCGTTATCTTTACGAGCAGTACTTC. Residues: CASSGGTSGRYLYEQYF.

The chain is built from TRBV7-8 and TRBJ1-2; no reliable D call. In germline, CDR1 is SGHVS, CDR2 FQNEAQ. The length of the CDR3 is 14 residues. Trimming removed 0 bases from V and 5 bases from J, with 10 bases in between. The DNA of the CDR3 is TGTGCCAGCAGCTTAGCTGAGGCGGCTTATGGCTACACCTTC. Amino acids: CASSLAEAAYGYTF.

This clone has a handful of counts. This chain uses TRBV4-1 with TRBJ1-5; no clear D. CDR3 length: 18 amino acids. Germline CDR1 reads MGHRA; CDR2 reads YSYEKL. V lost 2 bases and J lost 1, with 18 bases in between. CDR3 bases: TGCGCCAGCAGCCAACCGGGCGGAGTGGGAGGAAGCAATCAGCCCCAGCATTTT. Its translation is CASSQPGGVGGSNQPQHF.

This chain uses TRBV6-5 with TRBJ2-7; TRBD2 aligns across 8 bases. The V and J ends lost 7 bases and 1 base, in that order; junction bases with no gene match: 3. The CDR3 is 13 residues long. Germline CDR1 is MNHEY and CDR2 is SVGAGI. In nucleotides, the CDR3 is TGTGCCAGCATCGTAGCGGGATCCTACGAGCAGTACTTC. This translates into CASIVAGSYEQYF.